The 14 T cell receptor beta chains below come from one sample, sequenced in a study of T cells in women clearing cervical HPV infection. Clones were sequenced by immunoSEQ multiplex PCR, and TCRdb holds only the in-frame ones, with some missing. This sample's clone table lists around 38,000 clones. The sequenced sample consisted of blood buffy coat. All receptors derive from a woman between 18 and 75 years old with a cervical HPV16 infection that either progressed to CIN3+ or cleared (not recorded which).

With regard to this clone: The observed sequence ends 3 residues before the CDR3 terminus, with the missing tail filled in from the germline J gene. V is TRBV13 and J is TRBJ2-7; the match to TRBD1 covers 7 bases. V was clipped by 5 bases and J by 0 bases; unmatched bases: 4. This CDR3 region has 14 residues. The germline gives CDR1 PRHDT, CDR2 FYEKMQ (reference sequence). The CDR3 spells CASSPGTVSYEQYF. CDR3 DNA (partial): TGTGCCAGCAGCCCCGGGACAGTCTCCTACGAG. The variable domain in full, completed from reference TRBV13 and TRBJ2-7, reads AAGVIQSPRHLIKEKRETATLKCYPIPRHDTVYWYQQGPGQDPQFLISFYEKMQSDKGSIPDRFSAQQFSDYHSELNMSSLELGDSALYFCASSPGTVSYEQYFGPGTRLTVT.

The part of the CDR3 DNA that was read is TGTGCCAGCAGCTTAGCGCACACTAGCGGGAATTCGGTCGAG. Its protein is CASSLAHTSGNSVE. The whole CDR3 protein reads CASSLAHTSGNSVEQYF. The J gene is TRBJ2-7, the V gene TRBV7-8, with TRBD2 matching 10 bases. The CDR3 end is not reached by the read, which stops 3 residues before it; the germline J gene fills it in. CDR3 size: 17 residues. V shed 0 bases, J shed 6 bases, and the junction held 11 bases outside the gene matches. Per germline, CDR1 SGHVS and CDR2 FQNEAQ.

Details on this clone: The CDR3 is cut off 3 residues early in the read; its end comes from the germline J gene. The chain has TRBV10-3 and TRBJ2-6, with TRBD1 matching over 8 bases. Trimming cost V 3 bases and J 0 bases; bases outside gene matches: 10. The CDR3 has 19 amino acids. Germline-derived CDR1 and CDR2 are ENHRY and SYGVKD. CDR3 residues: CAISDTLGQEISGANVLTF. The CDR3 bases that were read are TGTGCCATCAGTGATACTTTGGGACAGGAAATCTCTGGGGCCAACGTC.

Comment on this clone: The read falls 3 residues short of the CDR3 end, and the missing part is taken from the germline J gene. V and J are TRBV19 and TRBJ2-3; TRBD2 agrees at 7 bases. J gave up 2 bases and V 7 bases, and 6 bases lay outside the gene matches. From germline, CDR1 is LNHDA and CDR2 SQIVND (reference sequence). This CDR3 contains 14 residues. CDR3 sequence reads: CASTYGGTTDTQYF. Incomplete CDR3 DNA: TGTGCCAGTACTTACGGGGGGACCACAGATACG.

To note about this clone: The read is 3 residues too short to cover the CDR3 end, so that end is filled in from the germline J gene. The chain employs TRBV19 and TRBJ2-1, with D possibly TRBD1 on 5 matching bases. The germline V gene encodes CDR1 LNHDA and CDR2 SQIVND (reference sequence). V lost 0 bases to trimming and J lost 8 bases, with 17 bases between them. The CDR3 extends over 16 amino acids. The CDR3 bases that were read are TGTGCCAGTAGTATAGATCACGTCAGGGTCACCGATGAG. Amino acids: CASSIDHVRVTDE. The full CDR3 sequence reads CASSIDHVRVTDEQFF.

Worth noting for this clone: The CDR3 end lies 3 residues beyond the end of the read and is filled in from the germline J gene. The rearrangement links TRBV20-1 to TRBJ1-1, with D possibly being TRBD1 (5 bases). CDR1 is DFQATT, CDR2 SNEGSKA, per germline (reference sequence). V gave up 7 bases and J gave up 1 base, with 13 bases separating them. The CDR3 sequence is 13 residues long. This CDR3 reads CSGQMGQNTEAFF. The part of the CDR3 DNA that was read is TGCAGTGGACAGATGGGCCAGAACACTGAA.

As concerns this clone: From the germline J gene comes the end of the CDR3, since the read stops 3 residues before it. The genes are TRBV28 and TRBJ1-5; D unresolved. Per the germline V gene, CDR1 is MDHEN and CDR2 is SYDVKM. The ends were cut back, 2 bases at V and 5 bases at J, with 10 bases in the middle. The CDR3 is 14 residues long. CDR3 amino acids: CASSLESGHQPQHF. CDR3 DNA (partial): TGTGCCAGCAGTTTAGAGTCCGGTCATCAGCCC. The full variable domain, rest sourced from reference TRBV28 and TRBJ1-5, is DVKVTQSSRYLVKRTGEKVFLECVQDMDHENMFWYRQDPGLGLRLIYFSYDVKMKEKGDIPEGYSVSREKKERFSLILESASTNQTSMYLCASSLESGHQPQHFGDGTRLSIL.

For this clone: The read terminates 3 residues ahead of where the CDR3 ends, so the germline J gene completes it. V usage is TRBV19 and J usage is TRBJ2-2, with 14 bases identical to TRBD2. From germline, CDR1 is LNHDA and CDR2 SQIVND (reference sequence). V lost 5 bases and J lost 2; bases outside the gene matches: 4. This CDR3 is 17 amino acids long. CDR3 amino acids: CASSRTSGRINTGELFF. The CDR3 DNA, read in part, is TGTGCCAGTAGTCGGACTAGCGGGAGGATCAACACCGGGGAG.

About this clone itself: Sequencing ends 3 residues short of the CDR3 end; the germline J gene provides the rest. J is TRBJ1-5 and V is TRBV10-3; the D is unclear. Germline-derived CDR1 and CDR2 are ENHRY and SYGVKD. The V end was cut by 3 bases, the J end by 1 base, with 7 bases between. The CDR3 has 14 amino acids. The CDR3 bases that were read are TGTGCCATCAGTGACCCCGTAAGCAATCAGCCC. Amino acid sequence: CAISDPVSNQP. The whole CDR3 region reads CAISDPVSNQPQHF.

Remarks on this clone: The missing CDR3 end, 3 residues past where the read stops, is filled in from the germline J gene. The gene calls are TRBV6-2 or TRBV6-3 and TRBJ1-5; possibly TRBD1 for D (5 bases). Trimming removed 8 bases from V and 3 bases from J, with 20 bases in between. This CDR3 spans 16 amino acids. Germline V gene sequence: CDR1 MNHEY, CDR2 SVGEGT. CDR3 sequence: CASHEPDDSINQPQHF. The covered CDR3 bases are TGTGCCAGCCACGAGCCTGACGACAGTATCAATCAGCCC.

Worth noting for this clone: The read halts 3 residues ahead of the CDR3 end, with the missing end drawn from the germline J gene. This sequence joins TRBV11-3 and TRBJ2-3, with D perhaps given as TRBD1 or TRBD2 (5 bases each). Germline CDR1 and CDR2: SGHNT and YENEEA. Trimming shortened V by 4 bases and J by 5 bases, and 7 bases separated the two germline ends. The CDR3 is 12 amino acids. CDR3 DNA, as far as it was read: TGTGCCAGCAGCTCGAGGGGAGATACG. The encoded protein is CASSSRGDT. The full CDR3 is CASSSRGDTQYF.

Concerning this clone itself: The sequenced fragment ends 3 residues before the CDR3 boundary, so the rest is inferred from the germline J gene. The chain couples TRBV4-1 to TRBJ1-3; D not certain. The germline CDR1 and CDR2 sequences are MGHRA and YSYEKL. CDR3 length equals 12 residues. V lost 1 base to trimming and J lost 8 bases, with 6 bases between them. The part of the CDR3 DNA that was read is TGCGCCAGCAGCCAAGTATTCGACACC. This gives the protein CASSQVFDT. The entire CDR3 protein is CASSQVFDTIYF.

Worth noting for this clone: The missing CDR3 end, 3 residues past where the read stops, is filled in from the germline J gene. The gene calls are TRBV13 and TRBJ2-3; TRBD2 matches at 15 bases. V shed 5 bases, J shed 1 base, and the junction held 10 bases outside the gene matches. Germline-derived CDR1 and CDR2 are PRHDT and FYEKMQ (reference sequence). CDR3 length: 19 amino acids. The CDR3 sequence: CASSPTGLAGGPGTDTQYF. The sequenced part of the CDR3 DNA is TGTGCCAGCAGCCCCACCGGACTAGCGGGAGGGCCTGGCACAGATACG.

CDR3 sequence reads: CASSSTGSYEKLFF. CDR3 DNA, as far as it was read: TGTGCCAGCAGCTCCACCGGGTCATACGAAAAA. The chain uses TRBV7-9 and TRBJ1-4, with D hard to call. The CDR3 extends 3 residues past the end of the read, so its final part is completed from the germline J gene. The CDR3 is 14 residues long. Germline loops: CDR1 SEHNR, CDR2 FQNEAQ (reference sequence). The V gene lost 4 bases and the J gene lost 8 bases, with 14 bases spanning the gap.